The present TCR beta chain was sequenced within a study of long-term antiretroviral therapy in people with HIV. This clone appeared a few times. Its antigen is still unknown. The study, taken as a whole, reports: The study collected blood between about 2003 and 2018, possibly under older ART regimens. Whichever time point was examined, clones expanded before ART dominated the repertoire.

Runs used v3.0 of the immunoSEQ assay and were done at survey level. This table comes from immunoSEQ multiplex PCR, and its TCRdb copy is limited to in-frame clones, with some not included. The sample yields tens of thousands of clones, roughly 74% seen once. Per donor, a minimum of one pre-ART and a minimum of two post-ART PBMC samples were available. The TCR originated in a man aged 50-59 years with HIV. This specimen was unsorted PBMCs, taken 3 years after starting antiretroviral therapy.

The CDR3 bases are TGTGCCAGCAGCTTTTTCCTGGAGCCGAACACTGAAGCTTTCTTT. This codes for CASSFFLEPNTEAFF. This chain connects TRBV5-6 to TRBJ1-1; D uncertain. V was clipped by 2 bases and J by 1 base, with 12 bases between them. Germline CDR1 reads SGHDT; CDR2 reads YYEEEE. This CDR3 region has 15 residues.